This T cell receptor (beta chain) stems from a study of memory B cells and T cells in multiple sclerosis. General study findings and limits: Compartments had unequal clone-set sizes, affecting shared clonotype counts.

CFSE-dim autoproliferating and CFSE-high non-proliferating T cells from unstimulated culture were sequenced separately. Pooled replicate wells came from some 5x10^7 CFSE-labeled PBMCs cultured 6 to 8 days without stimulus. The PBMCs received about 0.45 uM CFSE and serum-free culture with no added stimuli. The CDR3 extends over 15 amino acids. Germline V gene data show CDR1 as MNHNS and CDR2 as SASEGT. Trimming cost V 7 bases and J 0 bases; bases outside gene matches: 6. Produced via immunoSEQ multiplex PCR; TCRdb's table is partial and in-frame only. The sample has around 50,000 clones, about 80% seen once. This clone has more than one count but fewer than ten. No antigen is known for it.

The sequence was obtained from a human donor with multiple sclerosis. The source material was PBMCs from blood kept in culture. The rearrangement uses TRBV6-1 and TRBJ1-5; 7 nucleotides agree with TRBD1. This chain's CDR3 is CASKGAGTSNQPQHF. CDR3 DNA sequence: TGTGCCAGCAAGGGGGCTGGGACTAGCAATCAGCCCCAGCATTTT.